This TCR beta chain was retrieved from a study of OX40 agonist ivuxolimab in advanced cancers. Study-level information: Ivuxolimab, an antibody that agonizes OX40 (CD134), was administered to the patients.

The table came from immunoSEQ multiplex PCR; TCRdb's copy has only in-frame clones and leaves some out. The sample has 62,000 or so clones; around 86% are singletons. Patients who had autoimmune disease history or got systemic immunosuppression were left out. V gave up 1 base and J gave up 3 bases, with 8 bases separating them. Germline V gene data show CDR1 as SQVTM and CDR2 as ANQGSEA. The CDR3 consists of 13 residues. This sample comprised CD4+ or CD8+ T cells sorted from blood, obtained in a trial of the OX40 agonist ivuxolimab. The genes are TRBV29-1 and TRBJ2-3; D might be TRBD1 (5 bases). The sequence was obtained from an adult with an advanced solid tumor such as melanoma, head and neck, liver or kidney cancer. The CDR3 coding sequence is TGCAGCGTTGAAGGGGGCTGGACAGATACGCAGTATTTT. It codes for CSVEGGWTDTQYF.